The 18 T cell receptor beta chains below were found in one sample sequenced in a study of shared clonotypes between healthy human individuals. Libraries were prepared by immunoSEQ multiplex PCR; TCRdb keeps only in-frame clonotypes and omits some of them. The sample yields approximately 2.4 million clones, around 95% seen once. Sample: naive CD4+ T cells sorted from blood. Sample subset: CD45RA+ positively selected. Receptors originate from a man aged 18 to 29 in good health.

J is TRBJ2-5 and V is TRBV6-1, with D uncertain. The CDR3 length is 12 residues. V was cut by 5 bases and J by 2 bases, with 6 bases left in between. Germline assignment: CDR1 MNHNS and CDR2 SASEGT. The DNA of the CDR3 is TGTGCCAGCAGTCGGCAGCAAGAGACCCAGTACTTC. Translated, it gives CASSRQQETQYF.

This chain joins TRBV5-4 and TRBJ1-1, with D unresolved. The CDR3 sequence is 13 residues long. Germline CDR1 SGHNT, CDR2 YYREEE (reference sequence). The V end lost 2 bases, the J end lost 6 bases, and 11 bases lay between the germline ends. In nucleotides, the CDR3 is TGTGCCAGCAGCTTCCCGGGTTCCCCTGAAGCTTTCTTT. It encodes CASSFPGSPEAFF.

The chain combines TRBV5-1 with TRBJ2-7; TRBD2 is a possible D gene (6 bases). Germline V lookup: CDR1 SGHRS, CDR2 YFSETQ. This CDR3 region has 14 residues. V was trimmed by 3 bases and J by 4 bases, leaving 14 bases between them. The CDR3 here is CASSWGTGTYEQYF. The CDR3, as DNA: TGCGCCAGCAGCTGGGGGACGGGGACTTACGAGCAGTACTTC. Using reference TRBV5-1 and TRBJ2-7 for the parts outside the CDR3, the full variable domain is KAGVTQTPRYLIKTRGQQVTLSCSPISGHRSVSWYQQTPGQGLQFLFEYFSETQRNKGNFPGRFSGRQFSNSRSEMNVSTLELGDSALYLCASSWGTGTYEQYFGPGTRLTVT.

The V gene is TRBV29-1, the J gene TRBJ2-5; TRBD2 aligns across 8 bases. The trim removed 4 bases at V and 4 bases at J, leaving 11 bases unmatched. Germline-derived CDR1 and CDR2 are SQVTM and ANQGSEA. The CDR3 is 15 amino acids. The CDR3 sequence is CSVVGYGGVGETQYF. The DNA of the CDR3 is TGCAGCGTTGTAGGGTACGGGGGGGTAGGAGAGACCCAGTACTTC.

The V call is TRBV6-1, the J call TRBJ1-5; TRBD1 matches 7 bases. The CDR3 is 15 residues long. V trimming: 7 bases; J trimming: 2 bases; junction bases outside the gene matches: 8. Germline V gives CDR1 MNHNS, CDR2 SASEGT. CDR3 bases: TGTGCCAGCAATCTAGGGACAGCTGGCAATCAGCCCCAGCATTTT. This encodes CASNLGTAGNQPQHF.

The CDR3 region has the DNA TGTGCCGGCGGGAGAGGGTACCAAGAGACCCAGTACTTC. The encoded protein is CAGGRGYQETQYF. The J gene is TRBJ2-5, the V gene TRBV6-6; 7 bases map to TRBD2. J was trimmed by 0 bases and V by 11 bases; bases with no gene match: 6. The CDR3 is 13 residues long. Germline V gene data show CDR1 as MNHNY and CDR2 as SVGAGI (reference sequence).

The chain uses TRBV11-2 and TRBJ2-7, with TRBD2 as a possible D gene (5 bases). The CDR3 consists of 13 residues. Germline V gives CDR1 SGHAT, CDR2 FQNNGV. V lost 8 bases and J 2 bases, leaving 13 bases between the germline ends. The CDR3 DNA reads as TGTGCCAGCGGCCCGGGGTCGACCTACGAGCAGTACTTC. Translation gives CASGPGSTYEQYF.

The J gene is TRBJ1-5, the V gene TRBV4-3; D gene ambiguous. Germline lookup yields CDR1 LGHNA and CDR2 YSLEER. V was clipped by 3 bases and J by 7 bases, with 10 bases between them. There are 13 residues in the CDR3. The CDR3 sequence: CASSQGIWQPQHF. Here the CDR3 DNA reads TGCGCCAGCAGCCAGGGTATTTGGCAGCCCCAGCATTTT.

The J gene is TRBJ1-1, the V gene TRBV27; no clear D. CDR1 MNHEY and CDR2 SMNVEV come from the germline V gene (reference sequence). The V gene lost 5 bases and the J gene lost 6 bases, with 16 bases spanning the gap. The CDR3 is made up of 14 amino acids. CDR3 loop: CASSENWEAAEAFF. CDR3 nucleotides: TGTGCCAGCAGTGAAAACTGGGAGGCGGCTGAAGCTTTCTTT.

The V call is TRBV25-1, the J call TRBJ1-1; 7 nucleotides agree with TRBD1. The CDR3 has 13 amino acids. With V trimmed by 2 bases and J by 8 bases, 5 bases remained unmatched. Germline CDR1 MGHDK, CDR2 SYGVNS. As DNA, the CDR3 is TGTGCCAGCAGTGAACCGGGACAGCGGGAAGCTTTCTTT. This translates into CASSEPGQREAFF.

This clone was detected only once. The rearrangement uses TRBV11-3 and TRBJ2-3; D gene ambiguous. This CDR3 spans 13 amino acids. Trimming removed 3 bases at V and 4 bases at J, with 8 bases between. CDR1 and CDR2 (germline): SGHNT, YENEEA. The CDR3 nucleotides are TGTGCCAGCAGCTTTGGTTATTCAGATACGCAGTATTTT. It translates to CASSFGYSDTQYF.

This chain joins TRBV7-9 and TRBJ1-6; TRBD1 aligns across 7 bases. V lost 2 bases and J lost 6; bases outside the gene matches: 7. The CDR3 loop spans 16 amino acids. Germline-derived CDR1 and CDR2 are SEHNR and FQNEAQ (reference sequence). The CDR3 bases are TGTGCCAGCAGCTTACCGGGACAGATTACTAATTCACCCCTCCACTTT. This gives the protein CASSLPGQITNSPLHF.

The chain recombines TRBV11-2 with TRBJ2-5; D is unresolved. This CDR3 contains 11 residues. Trimming left V 5 bases short and J 7 bases short, with 8 bases between. Germline CDR1 and CDR2: SGHAT and FQNNGV. The DNA of the CDR3 is TGTGCCAGCAGCCCCAACCGGACCCAGTACTTC. Its translation: CASSPNRTQYF. The variable domain in full, completed from reference TRBV11-2 and TRBJ2-5, reads EAGVAQSPRYKIIEKRQSVAFWCNPISGHATLYWYQQILGQGPKLLIQFQNNGVVDDSQLPKDRFSAERLKGVDSTLKIQPAKLEDSAVYLCASSPNRTQYFGPGTRLLVL.

This chain links TRBV11-3 with TRBJ2-1; TRBD2 agrees at 7 bases. Trimming cost V 5 bases and J 3 bases; bases outside gene matches: 4. This CDR3 comprises 14 residues. The germline gives CDR1 SGHNT, CDR2 YENEEA. The CDR3 reads CASSRDYDYNEQFF. Here the CDR3 DNA reads TGTGCCAGCAGCCGGGACTATGACTACAATGAGCAGTTCTTC.

The genes are TRBV7-9 and TRBJ1-1, with a possible D match to TRBD1 (6 bases). The CDR3 sequence is 15 residues long. The V and J ends lost 3 bases and 1 base respectively, with 12 bases between them. The germline V gene encodes CDR1 SEHNR and CDR2 FQNEAQ (reference sequence). CDR3 sequence: CASSFSGAANTEAFF. CDR3 nucleotide sequence: TGTGCCAGCAGCTTCTCAGGGGCCGCGAACACTGAAGCTTTCTTT.

The V and J genes are TRBV6-4 and TRBJ1-5; no reliable D call. Per the germline V gene, CDR1 is MRHNA and CDR2 is SNTAGT. The CDR3 sequence is 17 residues long. The V and J ends lost 2 bases and 3 bases respectively, with 17 bases between them. The CDR3 DNA sequence: TGTGCCAGCAGTGACCCCCAGAGGGATTGGGACAATCAGCCCCAGCATTTT. It encodes CASSDPQRDWDNQPQHF.

The rearrangement uses TRBV4-3 and TRBJ1-6; 11 nucleotides align to TRBD1. The CDR3 loop spans 16 amino acids. V lost 2 bases and J lost 10; bases outside the gene matches: 7. Germline CDR1 LGHNA, CDR2 YSLEER. DNA of the CDR3: TGCGCCAGCAGCCAATTTCCGGGACAGGGGGGATCACCCCTCCACTTT. This codes for CASSQFPGQGGSPLHF.

The rearrangement links TRBV7-2 to TRBJ1-6; 7 nucleotides agree with TRBD1. The CDR3 has 16 amino acids. CDR1 is SGHTA, CDR2 FQGNSA, per germline. Trimming cost V 5 bases and J 6 bases; bases outside gene matches: 10. Here the CDR3 reads CASSTPQGPLNSPLHF. Here the CDR3 DNA reads TGTGCCAGCAGCACCCCACAGGGGCCTCTTAATTCACCCCTCCACTTT.